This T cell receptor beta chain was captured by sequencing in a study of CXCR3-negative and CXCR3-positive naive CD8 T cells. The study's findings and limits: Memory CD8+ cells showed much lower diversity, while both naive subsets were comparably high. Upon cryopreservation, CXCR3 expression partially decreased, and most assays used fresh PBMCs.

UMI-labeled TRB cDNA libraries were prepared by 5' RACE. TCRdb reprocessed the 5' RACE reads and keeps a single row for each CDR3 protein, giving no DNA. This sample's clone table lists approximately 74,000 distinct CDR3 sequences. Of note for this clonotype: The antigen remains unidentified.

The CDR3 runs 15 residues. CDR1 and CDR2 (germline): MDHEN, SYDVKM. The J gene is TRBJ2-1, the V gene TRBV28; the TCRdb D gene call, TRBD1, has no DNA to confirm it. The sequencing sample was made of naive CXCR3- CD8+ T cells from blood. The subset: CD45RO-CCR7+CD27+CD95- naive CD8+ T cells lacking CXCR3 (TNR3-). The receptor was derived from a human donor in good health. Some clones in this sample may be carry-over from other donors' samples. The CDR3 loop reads CASRDRAGYVNEQFF.